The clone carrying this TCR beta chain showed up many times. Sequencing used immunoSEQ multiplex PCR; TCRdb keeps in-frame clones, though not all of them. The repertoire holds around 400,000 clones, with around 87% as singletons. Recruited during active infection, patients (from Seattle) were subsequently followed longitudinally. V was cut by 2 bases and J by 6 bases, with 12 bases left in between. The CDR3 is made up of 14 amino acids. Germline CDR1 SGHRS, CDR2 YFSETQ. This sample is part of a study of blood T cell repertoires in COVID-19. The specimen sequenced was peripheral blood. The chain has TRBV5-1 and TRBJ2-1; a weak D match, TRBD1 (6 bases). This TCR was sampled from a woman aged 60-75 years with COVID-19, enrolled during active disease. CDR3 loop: CASSFQSRGNEQFF. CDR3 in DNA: TGCGCCAGCAGCTTCCAGAGCAGGGGCAATGAGCAGTTCTTC.